These 22 T cell receptor beta chains came from one sample sequenced in a study of blood T cell repertoires in COVID-19. TCRdb keeps only in-frame clones here, not all; method: immunoSEQ multiplex PCR. The sample has hundreds of thousands of clones; roughly 90% are singletons. The sequenced sample consisted of PBMCs or T cells enriched from blood (not recorded which). The receptor source for this set is a woman aged 40 to 50 who had recovered from COVID-19.

The rearrangement links TRBV7-9 to TRBJ1-3; no reliable D call. V gave up 4 bases and J gave up 2 bases, with 6 bases separating them. This CDR3 contains 13 residues. Germline CDR1 and CDR2: SEHNR and FQNEAQ (reference sequence). CDR3 sequence (DNA): TGTGCCAGCAGCTCCTTTGCTGGAAACACCATATATTTT. This translates into CASSSFAGNTIYF.

This chain links TRBV4-1 with TRBJ2-3; TRBD1 is a possible D gene (6 bases). CDR1 MGHRA and CDR2 YSYEKL come from the germline V gene. The V gene lost 2 bases and the J gene lost 2 bases, with 14 bases spanning the gap. The CDR3 consists of 16 residues. CDR3 in amino acids: CASSQRLTGLTDTQYF. The CDR3 bases are TGCGCCAGCAGCCAACGATTGACAGGCCTCACAGATACGCAGTATTTT.

Ten or more counts support this clone. The rearrangement links TRBV7-9 to TRBJ2-7, with unresolved D. This CDR3 is 13 amino acids long. V lost 1 base, J lost 3 bases, and 7 bases lay in between. CDR1 and CDR2 (germline): SEHNR, FQNEAQ (reference sequence). CDR3: CASSLDADYEQYF. In nucleotides, the CDR3 is TGTGCCAGCAGCTTAGATGCAGACTACGAGCAGTACTTC.

J is TRBJ2-7 and V is TRBV19; TRBD2 agrees at 7 bases. CDR3 length: 19 amino acids. Trimming removed 1 base from V and 5 bases from J; junction bases left unmatched: 20. Germline values: CDR1 LNHDA, CDR2 SQIVND (reference sequence). DNA of the CDR3: TGTGCCAGTAGTATAGGACGTGTGAAGCGGGCTAGTCGGGAGGACGAGCAGTACTTC. This encodes CASSIGRVKRASREDEQYF.

The chain couples TRBV7-3 to TRBJ2-1; TRBD2 matches at 10 bases. The junction had 7 bases not matched to a gene; V was cut back by 2 bases and J by 6 bases. The germline CDR1 and CDR2 sequences are SGHTA and FQGTGA. This CDR3 has 16 residues. The CDR3 DNA sequence: TGTGCCAGCAGCTTAGATAGCGGGGGGCGAAGCAATGAGCAGTTCTTC. This sequence encodes CASSLDSGGRSNEQFF.

The CDR3 here is CASSFQGDTEAFF. Written as DNA, the CDR3 is TGTGCCAGCAGCTTTCAGGGGGACACTGAAGCTTTCTTT. The chain joins TRBV7-2 to TRBJ1-1; 7 bases fit TRBD1. Germline CDR1 and CDR2: SGHTA and FQGNSA. CDR3 length: 13 residues. V lost 3 bases, J lost 3 bases, and 1 base stayed unmatched.

The CDR3 sequence: CASSLGGSYGYTF. The CDR3 nucleotides are TGTGCCAGCAGTTTAGGGGGCTCCTATGGCTACACCTTC. J is TRBJ1-2 and V is TRBV28; D perhaps matches TRBD1 (6 bases). Germline CDR1 is MDHEN and CDR2 is SYDVKM. Between the trimmed V and J ends, which lost 2 bases and 4 bases, there was a span of 8 bases. The CDR3 spans 13 residues.

The table lists this clone with a few counts. The chain employs TRBV11-3 and TRBJ2-3, with TRBD1 matching 11 bases. The germline V gene encodes CDR1 SGHNT and CDR2 YENEEA. V was pared by 5 bases and J by 5 bases, with 6 bases of the junction left unmatched. This CDR3 spans 15 amino acids. The CDR3 is CASSPDRGLGDTQYF. CDR3 nucleotide sequence: TGTGCCAGCAGCCCGGACAGGGGGCTTGGAGATACGCAGTATTTT.

The rearrangement uses TRBV7-2 and TRBJ1-4; D remains ambiguous. The CDR3 is 16 amino acids. Trimming left V 0 bases short and J 8 bases short, with 16 bases between. Germline V CDR1 and CDR2: SGHTA, FQGNSA. The CDR3 region has the DNA TGTGCCAGCAGCTTAGCCCGAGGCCTTTTGGAGGAAAAACTGTTTTTT. Its protein is CASSLARGLLEEKLFF. The complete variable domain, with remaining parts taken from reference TRBV7-2 and TRBJ1-4, reads GAGVSQSPSNKVTEKGKDVELRCDPISGHTALYWYRQSLGQGLEFLIYFQGNSAPDKSGLPSDRFSAERTGGSVSTLTIQRTQQEDSAVYLCASSLARGLLEEKLFFGSGTQLSVL.

This chain's CDR3 is CASVGDSLYEQYF. CDR3 bases: TGTGCCAGCGTAGGGGACAGCCTCTACGAGCAGTACTTC. The chain joins TRBV18 to TRBJ2-7; TRBD1 matches at 7 bases. The CDR3 spans 13 residues. The trim removed 8 bases at V and 3 bases at J, leaving 7 bases unmatched. Germline V CDR1 and CDR2: KGHSH, LQKENI.

This chain joins TRBV5-4 and TRBJ2-2; 8 nucleotides align to TRBD2. Germline assignment: CDR1 SGHNT and CDR2 YYREEE (reference sequence). Trimming cost V 2 bases and J 5 bases; bases outside gene matches: 5. This CDR3 contains 15 residues. The CDR3, as DNA: TGTGCCAGCAGCTTAGCGGGAGTACAGACCGGGGAGCTGTTTTTT. Protein: CASSLAGVQTGELFF. The entire variable domain, with the rest obtained from reference TRBV5-4 and TRBJ2-2, is as follows: ETGVTQSPTHLIKTRGQQVTLRCSSQSGHNTVSWYQQALGQGPQFIFQYYREEENGRGNFPPRFSGLQFPNYSSELNVNALELDDSALYLCASSLAGVQTGELFFGEGSRLTVL.

The chain joins TRBV27 to TRBJ1-2, with D maybe TRBD1 (6 bases). V lost 5 bases to trimming and J lost 9 bases, with 19 bases between them. The CDR3 is made up of 14 amino acids. From germline, CDR1 is MNHEY and CDR2 SMNVEV (reference sequence). This CDR3 is CASSKEPGHPRYTF. In DNA, the CDR3 is TGTGCCAGCAGTAAAGAACCGGGACACCCTCGCTACACCTTC.

The chain uses TRBV7-9 and TRBJ2-1; TRBD2 might be the D (6 bases). CDR1 SEHNR and CDR2 FQNEAQ come from the germline V gene (reference sequence). This CDR3 has 15 amino acids. V lost 3 bases and J 1 base, leaving 10 bases between the germline ends. CDR3 DNA sequence: TGTGCCAGCAGCTTTAGCGGCCTTTCCTACAATGAGCAGTTCTTC. The encoded protein is CASSFSGLSYNEQFF.

The chain combines TRBV11-3 with TRBJ1-2; 11 bases match TRBD1. The germline V gene encodes CDR1 SGHNT and CDR2 YENEEA. J was trimmed by 4 bases and V by 3 bases; bases with no gene match: 1. This CDR3 is 14 amino acids long. Here the CDR3 reads CASSFGQGAYGYTF. DNA for the CDR3: TGTGCCAGCAGCTTCGGACAGGGGGCCTATGGCTACACCTTC.

The rearrangement joins TRBV6-2 or TRBV6-3 to TRBJ1-5; the D gene is possibly TRBD1 (5 bases). This CDR3 has 16 residues. Trimming removed 6 bases from V and 3 bases from J, with 18 bases in between. Germline V CDR1 and CDR2: MNHEY, SVGEGT. In DNA, the CDR3 is TGTGCCAGCAGCCCCCGGGGGGTGGGGTCCAATCAGCCCCAGCATTTT. Translation: CASSPRGVGSNQPQHF.

This clone appeared a single time. The chain uses TRBV3-1 (or the pseudogene TRBV3-2) and TRBJ2-7; 11 nucleotides match TRBD2. This CDR3 is built from 15 residues. The junction had 7 bases not matched to a gene; V was cut back by 1 base and J by 8 bases. Germline CDR1 and CDR2: LGHDT and YNNKEL (reference sequence). CDR3 nucleotide sequence: TGTGCCAGCAGCCAAGTTACTAGCGGGAGCTCTCAGCAGTACTTC. This encodes CASSQVTSGSSQQYF.

This clone was picked up one time. This chain uses TRBV7-2 with TRBJ2-7; 9 bases fit TRBD2. This CDR3 has 15 residues. Germline V gives CDR1 SGHTA, CDR2 FQGNSA. V lost 4 bases, J lost 3 bases, and 7 bases stayed unmatched. For the CDR3, the DNA is TGTGCCAGCAGCTCCAATAGCGGGAGAGGCTACGAGCAGTACTTC. Protein product: CASSSNSGRGYEQYF.

The chain combines TRBV20-1 with TRBJ1-1; D remains unclear. Germline loops: CDR1 DFQATT, CDR2 SNEGSKA (reference sequence). V was clipped by 6 bases and J by 5 bases, with 10 bases between them. CDR3 length equals 11 residues. The CDR3 region is CSANGGTEAFF. CDR3 sequence (DNA): TGCAGTGCGAATGGAGGGACTGAAGCTTTCTTT.

The chain recombines TRBV5-1 with TRBJ2-1; 11 bases fit TRBD2. The J segment lost 7 bases and the V segment lost 4 bases, leaving 13 bases of the junction unmatched. This CDR3 has 17 amino acids. CDR1 is SGHRS, CDR2 YFSETQ, per germline. The CDR3 loop is CASSVPSGRTLMNEQFF. In DNA form, the CDR3 reads TGCGCCAGCAGCGTACCTAGCGGGAGGACTCTAATGAATGAGCAGTTCTTC.

The chain has TRBV29-1 and TRBJ2-2, with TRBD1 matching over 10 bases. The CDR3 totals 12 residues. Trimming removed 6 bases from V and 6 bases from J; junction bases left unmatched: 1. The V gene's germline CDR1 is SQVTM and CDR2 ANQGSEA. In DNA, the CDR3 is TGCAGCGTCGGACAGGGGGCCGGGGAGCTGTTTTTT. This gives the protein CSVGQGAGELFF.

The gene calls are TRBV24-1 and TRBJ2-3, with 8 nucleotides matching TRBD2. CDR1 KGHDR and CDR2 SFDVKD come from the germline V gene. There are 16 residues in the CDR3. J gave up 6 bases and V 1 base, and 8 bases lay outside the gene matches. The CDR3 spells CATSDFGRGGRDTQYF. In nucleotides, the CDR3 is TGTGCCACCAGTGATTTCGGACGGGGGGGCCGGGATACGCAGTATTTT.

CDR3 coding DNA: TGTGCCAGTAGTCTCCTCGGACTGCCCAATGAGCAGTTCTTC. Amino acid sequence: CASSLLGLPNEQFF. The V gene is TRBV19, the J gene TRBJ2-1; D perhaps matches TRBD2 (5 bases). Trimming took 5 bases from V and 6 from J, leaving 14 bases between them. This CDR3 is 14 amino acids long. Germline V CDR1 and CDR2: LNHDA, SQIVND (reference sequence).